These 10 T cell receptor beta chains share one sample of origin, sequenced in a study of T cells after posttransplantation cyclophosphamide. TCRdb's table, derived via immunoSEQ multiplex PCR, lists solely in-frame clones and lacks some. The sample lists about 17,000 clones, less than 85% occurring once. Control samples came 1 year after myeloablative marrow transplants with methotrexate plus calcineurin inhibitor. The sequencing here drew on PBMCs, taken after allogeneic stem cell transplant with calcineurin inhibitor and methotrexate. These receptors originate from a female patient aged 18-30 years who received an allogeneic stem cell transplant from an unrelated donor, was CMV-positive, and had acute and chronic GVHD. Certain T cells may be donor cells from the graft.

This sequence joins TRBV6-6 and TRBJ1-5; D unclear. The CDR3 sequence is 16 residues long. Germline values: CDR1 MNHNY, CDR2 SVGAGI (reference sequence). The V gene lost 0 bases and the J gene lost 4 bases, with 13 bases spanning the gap. CDR3 protein: CASSYSQVGDNQPQHF. CDR3 nucleotide sequence: TGTGCCAGCAGTTACTCGCAGGTGGGAGATAATCAGCCCCAGCATTTT.

This clone has just one count. This chain uses TRBV5-1 with TRBJ2-7; 7 bases line up with TRBD2. The CDR3 consists of 15 residues. Looked up from germline, CDR1 is SGHRS and CDR2 is YFSETQ. V lost 2 bases, J lost 0 bases, and 5 bases stayed unmatched. CDR3 region: CASSFSGWSSYEQYF. The CDR3 nucleotides are TGCGCCAGCAGCTTTAGCGGGTGGAGCTCCTACGAGCAGTACTTC.

The chain employs TRBV7-2 and TRBJ2-7; D ambiguous. This CDR3 is built from 13 residues. The V and J ends lost 1 base and 2 bases respectively, with 6 bases between them. Germline loops: CDR1 SGHTA, CDR2 FQGNSA. The CDR3 DNA reads TGTGCCAGCAGCTTAGATCAGGCCTACGAGCAGTACTTC. Encoded protein: CASSLDQAYEQYF.

The gene calls are TRBV7-2 and TRBJ2-1, with TRBD1 as a possible D gene (5 bases). The CDR3 totals 14 residues. With 6 bases removed from V and 8 bases from J, the gap between germline ends came to 17 bases. Germline V gives CDR1 SGHTA, CDR2 FQGNSA. CDR3 sequence: CASSLLQGIDEQFF. Here the CDR3 DNA reads TGTGCCAGCAGTCTTCTCCAGGGAATCGATGAGCAGTTCTTC.

The V call is TRBV5-1, the J call TRBJ2-1; 14 bases match TRBD2. J gave up 7 bases and V 4 bases, and 10 bases lay outside the gene matches. This CDR3 contains 17 residues. In germline, CDR1 is SGHRS, CDR2 YFSETQ. CDR3 nucleotides: TGCGCCAGCAGCACTCGGACTAGCGGGAGGATATTGAATGAGCAGTTCTTC. Its translation is CASSTRTSGRILNEQFF. Looking up the rest from reference TRBV5-1 and TRBJ2-1 gives the full variable domain: KAGVTQTPRYLIKTRGQQVTLSCSPISGHRSVSWYQQTPGQGLQFLFEYFSETQRNKGNFPGRFSGRQFSNSRSEMNVSTLELGDSALYLCASSTRTSGRILNEQFFGPGTRLTVL.

The chain joins TRBV29-1 to TRBJ2-2, with a possible D match to TRBD1 (5 bases). The V end was cut by 1 base, the J end by 1 base, with 10 bases between. The CDR3 runs 15 residues. Germline CDR1 and CDR2: SQVTM and ANQGSEA. CDR3 protein: CSVEAAGQNTGELFF. The CDR3 DNA reads TGCAGCGTTGAAGCGGCAGGACAGAACACCGGGGAGCTGTTTTTT.

The V gene is TRBV5-1, the J gene TRBJ2-1, with 8 positions matching TRBD2. Germline-derived CDR1 and CDR2 are SGHRS and YFSETQ. The CDR3 totals 16 residues. V was clipped by 0 bases and J by 8 bases; unmatched bases: 10. The CDR3: CASSLVHGTRNDEQFF. The CDR3 DNA is TGCGCCAGCAGCTTGGTGCACGGGACTAGGAACGATGAGCAGTTCTTC.

V usage is TRBV7-6 and J usage is TRBJ2-3; 8 positions match TRBD2. This CDR3 has 16 amino acids. Germline trimming cut 1 base from V and 4 bases from J; bases unmatched to any gene: 7. CDR1 is SGHVS, CDR2 FNYEAQ, per germline. The CDR3: CASSLVRREDPDTQYF. The CDR3 bases are TGTGCCAGCAGCTTAGTCCGGCGGGAGGATCCAGATACGCAGTATTTT.

The chain employs TRBV30 and TRBJ2-3, with 9 bases that match TRBD2. Germline CDR1 GTSNPN, CDR2 SVGIG (reference sequence). The CDR3 is made up of 18 amino acids. The V and J ends lost 0 bases and 0 bases, in that order; junction bases with no gene match: 10. CDR3 coding DNA: TGTGCCTGGAGTGTTACGCGTCGGACTAGCGCTAGCACAGATACGCAGTATTTT. It yields the protein CAWSVTRRTSASTDTQYF.

V is TRBV7-9 and J is TRBJ1-1; D is ambiguous. The CDR3 totals 14 residues. The V gene lost 5 bases and the J gene lost 2 bases, with 12 bases spanning the gap. Germline V gives CDR1 SEHNR, CDR2 FQNEAQ (reference sequence). The CDR3 DNA is TGTGCCAGCAGCGAGAGCGCTTTAAACACTGAAGCTTTCTTT. Encoded protein: CASSESALNTEAFF.